This entry lists 3 T cell receptor beta chains sequenced from one sample in a study of T-cell memory formation after mild COVID-19. TCRdb redid the calling of the 5' RACE reads with MiXCR, one entry per CDR3 protein. Seen here are about 470,000 distinct CDR3 sequences, 15% to 20% observed once, and the top ten hold 9% to 15%. The sequenced material came from PBMCs or a T cell subset sorted from them (not recorded which). These receptor sequences come from an adult woman who had mild COVID-19 (a few samples of this study predate the infection). Cell type and time point are not known.

This clonotype was seen a handful of times. V gene TRBV20-1 combines with J gene TRBJ1-6; 8 nucleotides line up with TRBD1. The CDR3 runs to 13 residues. V was pared by 7 bases and J by 10 bases, with 9 bases of the junction left unmatched. The germline gives CDR1 DFQATT, CDR2 SNEGSKA (reference sequence). The CDR3 sequence: CSVPDRESSPLHF. In nucleotides, the CDR3 is TGCAGTGTCCCGGACAGGGAAAGCTCACCCCTCCACTTT.

The genes are TRBV7-3 and TRBJ2-6; TRBD2 aligns across 10 bases. Germline lookup yields CDR1 SGHTA and CDR2 FQGTGA. Trimming cost V 4 bases and J 2 bases; bases outside gene matches: 5. This CDR3 is 17 amino acids long. The CDR3 DNA follows: TGTGCCAGCAGCTCCCCAGCGGGGGGGCCTGGGGCCAACGTCCTGACTTTC. It encodes CASSSPAGGPGANVLTF.

V is TRBV6-6 and J is TRBJ1-5; a weak D match, TRBD1 (6 bases). Deletions cut 2 bases from V and 9 bases from J, with 14 bases between. This CDR3 contains 14 residues. Germline lookup yields CDR1 MNHNY and CDR2 SVGAGI (reference sequence). The chain's CDR3 is CASSYGDISSPQHF. The CDR3, as DNA: TGTGCCAGCAGTTACGGGGACATTTCGTCGCCCCAGCATTTT.